A single sample is the source of the 18 T cell receptor beta chains below, sequenced in a study of blood T cell repertoires in COVID-19. Repertoires were generated with immunoSEQ multiplex PCR, while TCRdb's copy carries only in-frame clones and drops some. Here the sample spans a few hundred thousand clones, just over 85% being singletons. The sequencing sample was made of PBMCs or T cells enriched from blood (not recorded which). These receptors came from a man under 40 who had recovered from COVID-19.

This chain joins TRBV27 and TRBJ2-5; D remains ambiguous. This CDR3 is built from 13 residues. Germline V gene lookup returns CDR1 MNHEY and CDR2 SMNVEV (reference sequence). Trimming took 2 bases from V and 5 from J, leaving 9 bases between them. Here the CDR3 reads CASSLVAWETQYF. The CDR3 nucleotides read TGTGCCAGCAGTTTAGTGGCCTGGGAGACCCAGTACTTC.

The chain combines TRBV18 with TRBJ2-7; TRBD1 agrees at 7 bases. The CDR3 spans 16 residues. The germline V gene encodes CDR1 KGHSH and CDR2 LQKENI. Trimming took 3 bases from V and 2 from J; bases not matched to a gene: 10. The CDR3 DNA is TGTGCCAGCTCACCGCCGGGACAGCCCTTTACCTACGAGCAGTACTTC. Translation gives CASSPPGQPFTYEQYF. The complete variable domain, with remaining parts taken from reference TRBV18 and TRBJ2-7, reads NAGVMQNPRHLVRRRGQEARLRCSPMKGHSHVYWYRQLPEEGLKFMVYLQKENIIDESGMPKERFSAEFPKEGPSILRIQQVVRGDSAAYFCASSPPGQPFTYEQYFGPGTRLTVT.

This clone has only one observation. This chain connects TRBV27 to TRBJ1-1; TRBD1 matches at 10 bases. J gave up 6 bases and V 8 bases, and 15 bases lay outside the gene matches. Germline CDR1 MNHEY, CDR2 SMNVEV (reference sequence). The CDR3 is 16 amino acids. For the CDR3, the DNA is TGTGCCAGCCGTCGCACTGGGACAGGGGTTCTAGCTGAAGCTTTCTTT. This codes for CASRRTGTGVLAEAFF.

The gene calls are TRBV29-1 and TRBJ2-3; 8 bases map to TRBD2. V shed 4 bases, J shed 3 bases, and the junction held 6 bases outside the gene matches. This CDR3 has 14 amino acids. Germline loops: CDR1 SQVTM, CDR2 ANQGSEA. The CDR3 coding sequence is TGCAGCGTTGTAGTGAGCGGGAGAACAGATACGCAGTATTTT. It specifies CSVVVSGRTDTQYF.

Only a few counts were recorded for this clone. DNA of the CDR3: TGTGCCAGCAGTTTTTTATCGGGCACTGAAGCTTTCTTT. Its protein product is CASSFLSGTEAFF. The rearrangement uses TRBV27 and TRBJ1-1, with no clear D. This CDR3 spans 13 amino acids. Germline CDR1 and CDR2: MNHEY and SMNVEV (reference sequence). Between the trimmed V and J ends, which lost 3 bases and 4 bases, there was a span of 9 bases.

The chain is built from TRBV5-1 and TRBJ1-2, with 7 bases that match TRBD1. CDR1 and CDR2 (germline): SGHRS, YFSETQ. The J segment lost 3 bases and the V segment lost 2 bases, leaving 1 base of the junction unmatched. The CDR3 length is 13 residues. This CDR3 reads CASSFGTDYGYTF. Written as DNA, the CDR3 is TGCGCCAGCAGCTTCGGGACAGACTATGGCTACACCTTC.

This clone was seen just once. Other DNA sequences in the same sample also yield this CDR3. CDR3 loop: CASSPLSYEQYF. The CDR3, as DNA: TGTGCCAGCAGTCCCCTTTCCTACGAGCAGTACTTC. V gene TRBV2 combines with J gene TRBJ2-7, with D hard to call. Germline V gene sequence: CDR1 SNHLY, CDR2 FYNNEI. This CDR3 has 12 amino acids. V was clipped by 5 bases and J by 1 base, with 6 bases between them.

The chain combines TRBV11-2 with TRBJ1-3; 9 bases map to TRBD1. Germline CDR1 is SGHAT and CDR2 is FQNNGV. The CDR3 has 14 residues. V lost 5 bases and J lost 4; bases outside the gene matches: 3. The CDR3 DNA reads as TGTGCCAGCAGCAGGGACAGGGCGGGAAACACCATATATTTT. Its protein product is CASSRDRAGNTIYF.

This clone came up once. This sequence joins TRBV12-3 or TRBV12-4 and TRBJ1-2; 9 nucleotides align to TRBD1. The J segment lost 8 bases and the V segment lost 5 bases, leaving 6 bases of the junction unmatched. The CDR3 spans 13 residues. For the CDR3, the DNA is TGTGCCAGCAGTCGGGGGACAGGGCGCGGCTACACCTTC. It specifies CASSRGTGRGYTF.

The V call is TRBV28, the J call TRBJ2-1; 10 positions agree with TRBD2. In germline, CDR1 is MDHEN, CDR2 SYDVKM. Germline trimming cut 6 bases from V and 0 bases from J; bases unmatched to any gene: 14. The CDR3 runs to 19 residues. The DNA of the CDR3 is TGTGCCAGCAGCCCCTCTCAGGGAGCGGGGGGGAGCTCCTACAATGAGCAGTTCTTC. This gives the protein CASSPSQGAGGSSYNEQFF. The whole variable domain, filled in from reference TRBV28 and TRBJ2-1, reads DVKVTQSSRYLVKRTGEKVFLECVQDMDHENMFWYRQDPGLGLRLIYFSYDVKMKEKGDIPEGYSVSREKKERFSLILESASTNQTSMYLCASSPSQGAGGSSYNEQFFGPGTRLTVL.

The V and J genes are TRBV10-3 and TRBJ2-3; D perhaps matches TRBD2 (6 bases). CDR3 length: 15 amino acids. Trimming left V 3 bases short and J 4 bases short, with 14 bases between. Germline values: CDR1 ENHRY, CDR2 SYGVKD. The DNA of the CDR3 is TGTGCCATCAGTGAATCCGGCGGGATTGCAGATACGCAGTATTTT. Protein product: CAISESGGIADTQYF.

The chain employs TRBV19 and TRBJ1-3; D gene unclear. V gave up 6 bases and J gave up 4 bases, with 13 bases separating them. The CDR3 runs to 14 residues. Germline V gene sequence: CDR1 LNHDA, CDR2 SQIVND (reference sequence). The CDR3 region is CASRDPGVGNTIYF. The CDR3 DNA sequence: TGTGCCAGTAGGGATCCGGGAGTAGGAAACACCATATATTTT.

This chain links TRBV27 with TRBJ1-1; 7 bases match TRBD1. The CDR3 spans 14 residues. In germline, CDR1 is MNHEY, CDR2 SMNVEV (reference sequence). V trimming: 5 bases; J trimming: 4 bases; junction bases outside the gene matches: 7. CDR3 coding DNA: TGTGCCAGCAGTAAAAACAGGGGATCCACTGAAGCTTTCTTT. Translation: CASSKNRGSTEAFF.

V and J are TRBV28 and TRBJ1-2, with a weak D call TRBD1 (6 bases). Germline V gene sequence: CDR1 MDHEN, CDR2 SYDVKM. The CDR3 loop spans 13 amino acids. V shed 5 bases and J shed 1 base, with 8 bases lying between them. The CDR3 here is CASSLRGNYGYTF. CDR3 nucleotides: TGTGCCAGCAGTCTCAGGGGTAACTATGGCTACACCTTC.

The chain links TRBV27 to TRBJ2-2; 8 positions agree with TRBD1. V shed 3 bases, J shed 5 bases, and the junction held 8 bases outside the gene matches. Germline CDR1 and CDR2: MNHEY and SMNVEV (reference sequence). The CDR3 covers 16 residues. The CDR3 is CASSFDRGFKTGELFF. CDR3 sequence (DNA): TGTGCCAGCAGTTTCGACAGGGGCTTTAAAACCGGGGAGCTGTTTTTT.

The chain employs TRBV18 and TRBJ2-5; 7 nucleotides align to TRBD1. The CDR3 contains 15 residues. Germline V gene data show CDR1 as KGHSH and CDR2 as LQKENI. Unmatched junction bases numbered 3, after V lost 0 bases and J lost 2 bases. The CDR3 is CASSPPGTAQETQYF. CDR3 in DNA: TGTGCCAGCTCACCACCCGGGACAGCGCAAGAGACCCAGTACTTC.

This chain connects TRBV11-2 to TRBJ2-2; unclear D gene. CDR3 length equals 13 residues. With 5 bases removed from V and 3 bases from J, the gap between germline ends came to 7 bases. Looked up from germline, CDR1 is SGHAT and CDR2 is FQNNGV. The CDR3 nucleotides read TGTGCCAGCAGCCGACAATACACCGGGGAGCTGTTTTTT. Translated: CASSRQYTGELFF.

The rearrangement joins TRBV11-2 to TRBJ2-5; 10 bases align to TRBD2. The CDR3 contains 16 residues. V lost 6 bases to trimming and J lost 2 bases; unmatched junction nucleotides: 9. Germline lookup yields CDR1 SGHAT and CDR2 FQNNGV. The CDR3 loop is CASSLASGGAQETQYF. The CDR3 DNA is TGTGCCAGCAGTCTGGCCAGCGGGGGGGCACAAGAGACCCAGTACTTC.